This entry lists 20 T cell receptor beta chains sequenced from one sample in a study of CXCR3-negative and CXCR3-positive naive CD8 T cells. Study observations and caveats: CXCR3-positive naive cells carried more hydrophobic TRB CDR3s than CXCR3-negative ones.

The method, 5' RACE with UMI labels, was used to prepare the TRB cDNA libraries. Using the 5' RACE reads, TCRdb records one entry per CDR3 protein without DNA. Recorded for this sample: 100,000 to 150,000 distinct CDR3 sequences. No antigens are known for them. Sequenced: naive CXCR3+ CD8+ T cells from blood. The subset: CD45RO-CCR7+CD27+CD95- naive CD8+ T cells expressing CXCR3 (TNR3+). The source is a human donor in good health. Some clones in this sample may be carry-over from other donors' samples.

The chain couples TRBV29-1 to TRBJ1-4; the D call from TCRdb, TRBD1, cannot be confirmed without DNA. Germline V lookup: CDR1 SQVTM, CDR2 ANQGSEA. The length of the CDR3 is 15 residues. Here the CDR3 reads CSVEDTGSTNEKLFF.

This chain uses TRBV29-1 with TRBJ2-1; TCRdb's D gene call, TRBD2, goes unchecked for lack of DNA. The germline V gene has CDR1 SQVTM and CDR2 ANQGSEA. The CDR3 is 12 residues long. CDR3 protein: CSVVASGSEQFF.

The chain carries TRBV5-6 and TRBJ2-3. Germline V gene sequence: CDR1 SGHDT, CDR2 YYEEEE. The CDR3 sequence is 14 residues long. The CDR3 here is CASSTRTSTDTQYF.

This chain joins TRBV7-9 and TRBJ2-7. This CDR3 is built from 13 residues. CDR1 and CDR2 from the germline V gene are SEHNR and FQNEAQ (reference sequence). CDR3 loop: CASSSYDSYEQYF.

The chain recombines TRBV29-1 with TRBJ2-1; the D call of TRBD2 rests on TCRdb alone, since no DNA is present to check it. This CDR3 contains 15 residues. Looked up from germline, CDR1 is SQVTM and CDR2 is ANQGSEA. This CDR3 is CSVEGSGGPNNEQFF.

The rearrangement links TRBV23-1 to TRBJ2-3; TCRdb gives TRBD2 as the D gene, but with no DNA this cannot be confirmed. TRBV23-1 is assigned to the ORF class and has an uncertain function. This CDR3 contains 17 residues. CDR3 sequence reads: CASSQSEAGGGADTQYF.

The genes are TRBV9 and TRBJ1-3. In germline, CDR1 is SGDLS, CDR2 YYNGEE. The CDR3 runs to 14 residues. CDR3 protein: CASSPEGLGNTIYF.

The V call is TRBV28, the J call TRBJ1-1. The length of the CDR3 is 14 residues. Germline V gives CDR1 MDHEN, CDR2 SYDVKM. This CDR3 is CASSSRALNTEAFF.

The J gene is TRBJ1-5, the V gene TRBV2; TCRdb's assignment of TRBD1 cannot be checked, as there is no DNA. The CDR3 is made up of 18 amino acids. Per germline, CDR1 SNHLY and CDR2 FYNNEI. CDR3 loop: CASSVHRDRGLSNQPQHF.

CDR3 protein: CATSRDIGYTEAFF. V is TRBV15 and J is TRBJ1-1. Germline CDR1 reads LNHNV; CDR2 reads YYDKDF (reference sequence). The CDR3 sequence is 14 residues long.

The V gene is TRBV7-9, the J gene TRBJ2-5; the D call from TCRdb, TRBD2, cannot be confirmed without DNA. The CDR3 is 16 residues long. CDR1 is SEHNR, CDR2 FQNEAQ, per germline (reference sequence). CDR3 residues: CASSFTAGDGRETQYF.

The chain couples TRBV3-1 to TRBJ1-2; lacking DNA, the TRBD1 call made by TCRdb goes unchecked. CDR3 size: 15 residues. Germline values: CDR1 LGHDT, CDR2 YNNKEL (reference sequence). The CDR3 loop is CASSLGQGRDYGYTF.

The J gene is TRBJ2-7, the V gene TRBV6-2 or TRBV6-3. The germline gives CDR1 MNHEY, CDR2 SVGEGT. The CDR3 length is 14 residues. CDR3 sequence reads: CASSYVGAFSEQYF.

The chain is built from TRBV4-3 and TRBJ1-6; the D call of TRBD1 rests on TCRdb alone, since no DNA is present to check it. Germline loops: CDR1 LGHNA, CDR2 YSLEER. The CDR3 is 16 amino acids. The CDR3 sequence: CASSPGTGEWNSPLHF.

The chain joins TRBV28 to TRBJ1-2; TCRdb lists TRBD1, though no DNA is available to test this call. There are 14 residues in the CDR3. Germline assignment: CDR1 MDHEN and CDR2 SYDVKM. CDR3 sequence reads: CASSSRDFRGGYTF.

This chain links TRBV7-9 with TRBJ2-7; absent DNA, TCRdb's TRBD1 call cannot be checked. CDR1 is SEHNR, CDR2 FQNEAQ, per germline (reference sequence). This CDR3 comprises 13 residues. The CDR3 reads CASSPPRDYEQYF.

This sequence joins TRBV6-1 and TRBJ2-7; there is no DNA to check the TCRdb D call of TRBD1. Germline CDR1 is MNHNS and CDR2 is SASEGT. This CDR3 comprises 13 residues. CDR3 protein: CATRTETAYEQYF.

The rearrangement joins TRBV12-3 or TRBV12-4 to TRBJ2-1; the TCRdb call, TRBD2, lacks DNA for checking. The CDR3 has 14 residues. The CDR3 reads CASKSGPPYNEQFF.

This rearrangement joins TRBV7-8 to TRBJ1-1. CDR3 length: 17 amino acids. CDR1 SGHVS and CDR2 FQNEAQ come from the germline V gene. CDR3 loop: CASSFVGPAGMNTEAFF.

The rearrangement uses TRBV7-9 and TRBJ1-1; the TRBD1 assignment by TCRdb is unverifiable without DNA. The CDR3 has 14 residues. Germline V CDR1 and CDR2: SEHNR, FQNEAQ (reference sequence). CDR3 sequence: CASSYTGGAGEAFF.